These T cell receptor beta chains were read from a single sample in a study of blood T cells in healthy people across ages. TCRdb reprocessed the 5' RACE reads via MiXCR and lists one record per CDR3 protein. This sample yields about 670,000 distinct CDR3 sequences, of which over 40% are seen a single time; about 32% belongs to the top ten. Sequenced material: blood. The receptors were gathered from a man aged 80 or over in good health. Both conserved end residues are part of each CDR3. Each record gives: J gene, V gene, clone size, D gene, CDR3 protein, CDR3 DNA. D genes are given only for firm matches. Size values are once, few and many counts, or a class for expanded clones, and some rows have none.

J: TRBJ2-7; V: TRBV29-1; size: once; D: NA; CDR3: CSVGNQRGSYNEQYF; DNA: TGCAGCGTTGGGAATCAGCGTGGCTCCTACAATGAGCAGTACTTC
J: TRBJ1-5; V: TRBV5-5; size: NA; D: NA; CDR3: CASSWDNSNQPQHF; DNA: TGTGCCAGCAGCTGGGACAATAGCAATCAGCCCCAGCATTTT
J: TRBJ1-1; V: TRBV6-2/TRBV6-3; size: NA; D: NA; CDR3: CASSGHTEAFF; DNA: TGTGCCAGCAGTGGGCACACTGAAGCTTTCTTT
J: TRBJ2-1; V: TRBV24-1; size: once; D: NA; CDR3: CATSDPGRSVTNEQFF; DNA: TGTGCCACCAGTGATCCAGGGCGGTCAGTTACAAATGAGCAGTTCTTC
J: TRBJ1-1; V: TRBV5-1; size: NA; D: TRBD1; CDR3: CASSFDRDRVGTEAFF; DNA: TGCGCCAGCAGCTTTGACCGAGACAGGGTTGGCACTGAAGCTTTCTTT
J: TRBJ1-2; V: TRBV9; size: NA; D: NA; CDR3: CASSVEGDPTNYGYTF; DNA: TGTGCCAGCAGCGTAGAAGGGGATCCAACTAACTATGGCTACACCTTC
J: TRBJ1-2; V: TRBV4-1; size: NA; D: NA; CDR3: CASSQDGTPGASYGYTF; DNA: TGCGCCAGCAGCCAAGATGGTACGCCAGGGGCGTCCTATGGCTACACCTTC
J: TRBJ2-7; V: TRBV7-2; size: few; D: NA; CDR3: CASSSAGHLNEQYF; DNA: TGTGCCAGCAGCTCAGCAGGACACCTAAACGAGCAGTACTTC
J: TRBJ2-3; V: TRBV4-1; size: many; D: NA; CDR3: CASSQGVRSTDTQYF; DNA: TGCGCCAGCAGCCAAGGGGTCAGGAGCACAGATACGCAGTATTTT
J: TRBJ2-1; V: TRBV11-2; size: NA; D: NA; CDR3: CASSLVRGGFVNEQFF; DNA: TGTGCCAGCAGCTTAGTCCGGGGCGGATTTGTCAATGAGCAGTTCTTC
J: TRBJ2-5; V: TRBV5-1; size: few; D: NA; CDR3: CASSAHSQETQYF; DNA: TGCGCCAGCAGTGCCCACTCCCAAGAGACCCAGTACTTC
J: TRBJ2-6; V: TRBV6-2/TRBV6-3; size: many; D: NA; CDR3: CASRQRADGGSGANVLTF; DNA: TGTGCCAGCAGGCAAAGGGCGGACGGAGGCTCTGGGGCCAACGTCCTGACTTTC
J: TRBJ2-7; V: TRBV27; size: NA; D: NA; CDR3: CASSFSGTSFSYEQYF; DNA: TGTGCCAGCAGTTTCTCCGGAACGAGCTTCTCCTACGAGCAGTACTTC
J: TRBJ1-1; V: TRBV20-1; size: NA; D: NA; CDR3: CSATRDNTEAFF; DNA: TGCAGTGCCACCAGGGACAACACTGAAGCTTTCTTT
J: TRBJ2-7; V: TRBV20-1; size: few; D: NA; CDR3: CSAIRDGSTYEQYF; DNA: TGCAGTGCGATACGAGACGGCTCCACCTACGAGCAGTACTTC
J: TRBJ2-1; V: TRBV9; size: NA; D: NA; CDR3: CASSVTGTSSYNEQFF; DNA: TGTGCCAGCAGCGTCACCGGAACTAGCTCTTACAATGAGCAGTTCTTC
J: TRBJ2-7; V: TRBV7-2; size: NA; D: TRBD2; CDR3: CASSLVLAGGLHYEQYF; DNA: TGTGCCAGCAGCTTAGTCCTAGCGGGGGGGCTTCACTACGAGCAGTACTTC
J: TRBJ2-7; V: TRBV7-9; size: NA; D: NA; CDR3: CASSLELGAVEQYF; DNA: TGTGCCAGCAGCTTAGAGCTAGGCGCGGTCGAGCAGTACTTC
J: TRBJ1-3; V: TRBV9; size: NA; D: NA; CDR3: CASSVASGTATGNTIYF; DNA: TGTGCCAGCAGCGTAGCTTCAGGCACGGCGACTGGAAACACCATATATTTT
J: TRBJ2-1; V: TRBV5-1; size: few; D: TRBD1; CDR3: CASSLTGTGYNEQFF; DNA: TGCGCCAGCAGCTTAACCGGGACAGGCTACAATGAGCAGTTCTTC